Described below is a single T cell receptor beta chain sequence and its context. Its target is not known. These data originate in a study of cytomegalovirus exposure and HLA in healthy donors. Use of 60 Vbeta and 13 Jbeta primers characterized the PCR. The table came from immunoSEQ multiplex PCR; TCRdb's copy has only in-frame clones and leaves some out. The sample consists of approximately 150,000 clones, approximately 80% of them appearing once. Study-level results: Apart from CMV serostatus, no immune exposure information was available.

Sample: PBMCs. The source of this sequence is a man aged 25 to 40 in good health and CMV-seronegative.

The CDR3 loop reads CASSEEEAESYEQYF. CDR3 coding DNA: TGTGCCAGCAGTGAAGAAGAAGCGGAGAGCTACGAGCAGTACTTC. This chain joins TRBV2 and TRBJ2-7, with D possibly matching TRBD2 (5 bases). The V and J ends lost 1 base and 3 bases respectively, with 13 bases between them. CDR3 size: 15 residues. Germline V gene lookup returns CDR1 SNHLY and CDR2 FYNNEI.